The present TCR beta chain was sequenced within a study of T cells and Merkel cell carcinoma outcomes. Study-level results: In Merkel cell carcinoma, repertoire and T-cell density reportedly predicted outcomes.

Data came from immunoSEQ multiplex PCR; TCRdb stores just in-frame clones and leaves some out. The profile shows around 15,000 clones, 75% to 85% of them singletons. CDR1 and CDR2 (germline): KGHSH, LQKENI. The V and J ends lost 6 bases and 5 bases, in that order; junction bases with no gene match: 11. The CDR3 runs to 16 residues. In regard to this clone: What it binds is unknown.

This rearrangement joins TRBV18 to TRBJ1-2; TRBD1 matches at 11 bases. Specimen: tumor tissue from Merkel cell carcinoma. The TCR comes from a human donor with Merkel cell carcinoma. The CDR3 DNA sequence: TGTGCCAGCTCCAGCCCCTCGGACAGGGGGCTTTATGGCTACACCTTC. Translated, it gives CASSSPSDRGLYGYTF.